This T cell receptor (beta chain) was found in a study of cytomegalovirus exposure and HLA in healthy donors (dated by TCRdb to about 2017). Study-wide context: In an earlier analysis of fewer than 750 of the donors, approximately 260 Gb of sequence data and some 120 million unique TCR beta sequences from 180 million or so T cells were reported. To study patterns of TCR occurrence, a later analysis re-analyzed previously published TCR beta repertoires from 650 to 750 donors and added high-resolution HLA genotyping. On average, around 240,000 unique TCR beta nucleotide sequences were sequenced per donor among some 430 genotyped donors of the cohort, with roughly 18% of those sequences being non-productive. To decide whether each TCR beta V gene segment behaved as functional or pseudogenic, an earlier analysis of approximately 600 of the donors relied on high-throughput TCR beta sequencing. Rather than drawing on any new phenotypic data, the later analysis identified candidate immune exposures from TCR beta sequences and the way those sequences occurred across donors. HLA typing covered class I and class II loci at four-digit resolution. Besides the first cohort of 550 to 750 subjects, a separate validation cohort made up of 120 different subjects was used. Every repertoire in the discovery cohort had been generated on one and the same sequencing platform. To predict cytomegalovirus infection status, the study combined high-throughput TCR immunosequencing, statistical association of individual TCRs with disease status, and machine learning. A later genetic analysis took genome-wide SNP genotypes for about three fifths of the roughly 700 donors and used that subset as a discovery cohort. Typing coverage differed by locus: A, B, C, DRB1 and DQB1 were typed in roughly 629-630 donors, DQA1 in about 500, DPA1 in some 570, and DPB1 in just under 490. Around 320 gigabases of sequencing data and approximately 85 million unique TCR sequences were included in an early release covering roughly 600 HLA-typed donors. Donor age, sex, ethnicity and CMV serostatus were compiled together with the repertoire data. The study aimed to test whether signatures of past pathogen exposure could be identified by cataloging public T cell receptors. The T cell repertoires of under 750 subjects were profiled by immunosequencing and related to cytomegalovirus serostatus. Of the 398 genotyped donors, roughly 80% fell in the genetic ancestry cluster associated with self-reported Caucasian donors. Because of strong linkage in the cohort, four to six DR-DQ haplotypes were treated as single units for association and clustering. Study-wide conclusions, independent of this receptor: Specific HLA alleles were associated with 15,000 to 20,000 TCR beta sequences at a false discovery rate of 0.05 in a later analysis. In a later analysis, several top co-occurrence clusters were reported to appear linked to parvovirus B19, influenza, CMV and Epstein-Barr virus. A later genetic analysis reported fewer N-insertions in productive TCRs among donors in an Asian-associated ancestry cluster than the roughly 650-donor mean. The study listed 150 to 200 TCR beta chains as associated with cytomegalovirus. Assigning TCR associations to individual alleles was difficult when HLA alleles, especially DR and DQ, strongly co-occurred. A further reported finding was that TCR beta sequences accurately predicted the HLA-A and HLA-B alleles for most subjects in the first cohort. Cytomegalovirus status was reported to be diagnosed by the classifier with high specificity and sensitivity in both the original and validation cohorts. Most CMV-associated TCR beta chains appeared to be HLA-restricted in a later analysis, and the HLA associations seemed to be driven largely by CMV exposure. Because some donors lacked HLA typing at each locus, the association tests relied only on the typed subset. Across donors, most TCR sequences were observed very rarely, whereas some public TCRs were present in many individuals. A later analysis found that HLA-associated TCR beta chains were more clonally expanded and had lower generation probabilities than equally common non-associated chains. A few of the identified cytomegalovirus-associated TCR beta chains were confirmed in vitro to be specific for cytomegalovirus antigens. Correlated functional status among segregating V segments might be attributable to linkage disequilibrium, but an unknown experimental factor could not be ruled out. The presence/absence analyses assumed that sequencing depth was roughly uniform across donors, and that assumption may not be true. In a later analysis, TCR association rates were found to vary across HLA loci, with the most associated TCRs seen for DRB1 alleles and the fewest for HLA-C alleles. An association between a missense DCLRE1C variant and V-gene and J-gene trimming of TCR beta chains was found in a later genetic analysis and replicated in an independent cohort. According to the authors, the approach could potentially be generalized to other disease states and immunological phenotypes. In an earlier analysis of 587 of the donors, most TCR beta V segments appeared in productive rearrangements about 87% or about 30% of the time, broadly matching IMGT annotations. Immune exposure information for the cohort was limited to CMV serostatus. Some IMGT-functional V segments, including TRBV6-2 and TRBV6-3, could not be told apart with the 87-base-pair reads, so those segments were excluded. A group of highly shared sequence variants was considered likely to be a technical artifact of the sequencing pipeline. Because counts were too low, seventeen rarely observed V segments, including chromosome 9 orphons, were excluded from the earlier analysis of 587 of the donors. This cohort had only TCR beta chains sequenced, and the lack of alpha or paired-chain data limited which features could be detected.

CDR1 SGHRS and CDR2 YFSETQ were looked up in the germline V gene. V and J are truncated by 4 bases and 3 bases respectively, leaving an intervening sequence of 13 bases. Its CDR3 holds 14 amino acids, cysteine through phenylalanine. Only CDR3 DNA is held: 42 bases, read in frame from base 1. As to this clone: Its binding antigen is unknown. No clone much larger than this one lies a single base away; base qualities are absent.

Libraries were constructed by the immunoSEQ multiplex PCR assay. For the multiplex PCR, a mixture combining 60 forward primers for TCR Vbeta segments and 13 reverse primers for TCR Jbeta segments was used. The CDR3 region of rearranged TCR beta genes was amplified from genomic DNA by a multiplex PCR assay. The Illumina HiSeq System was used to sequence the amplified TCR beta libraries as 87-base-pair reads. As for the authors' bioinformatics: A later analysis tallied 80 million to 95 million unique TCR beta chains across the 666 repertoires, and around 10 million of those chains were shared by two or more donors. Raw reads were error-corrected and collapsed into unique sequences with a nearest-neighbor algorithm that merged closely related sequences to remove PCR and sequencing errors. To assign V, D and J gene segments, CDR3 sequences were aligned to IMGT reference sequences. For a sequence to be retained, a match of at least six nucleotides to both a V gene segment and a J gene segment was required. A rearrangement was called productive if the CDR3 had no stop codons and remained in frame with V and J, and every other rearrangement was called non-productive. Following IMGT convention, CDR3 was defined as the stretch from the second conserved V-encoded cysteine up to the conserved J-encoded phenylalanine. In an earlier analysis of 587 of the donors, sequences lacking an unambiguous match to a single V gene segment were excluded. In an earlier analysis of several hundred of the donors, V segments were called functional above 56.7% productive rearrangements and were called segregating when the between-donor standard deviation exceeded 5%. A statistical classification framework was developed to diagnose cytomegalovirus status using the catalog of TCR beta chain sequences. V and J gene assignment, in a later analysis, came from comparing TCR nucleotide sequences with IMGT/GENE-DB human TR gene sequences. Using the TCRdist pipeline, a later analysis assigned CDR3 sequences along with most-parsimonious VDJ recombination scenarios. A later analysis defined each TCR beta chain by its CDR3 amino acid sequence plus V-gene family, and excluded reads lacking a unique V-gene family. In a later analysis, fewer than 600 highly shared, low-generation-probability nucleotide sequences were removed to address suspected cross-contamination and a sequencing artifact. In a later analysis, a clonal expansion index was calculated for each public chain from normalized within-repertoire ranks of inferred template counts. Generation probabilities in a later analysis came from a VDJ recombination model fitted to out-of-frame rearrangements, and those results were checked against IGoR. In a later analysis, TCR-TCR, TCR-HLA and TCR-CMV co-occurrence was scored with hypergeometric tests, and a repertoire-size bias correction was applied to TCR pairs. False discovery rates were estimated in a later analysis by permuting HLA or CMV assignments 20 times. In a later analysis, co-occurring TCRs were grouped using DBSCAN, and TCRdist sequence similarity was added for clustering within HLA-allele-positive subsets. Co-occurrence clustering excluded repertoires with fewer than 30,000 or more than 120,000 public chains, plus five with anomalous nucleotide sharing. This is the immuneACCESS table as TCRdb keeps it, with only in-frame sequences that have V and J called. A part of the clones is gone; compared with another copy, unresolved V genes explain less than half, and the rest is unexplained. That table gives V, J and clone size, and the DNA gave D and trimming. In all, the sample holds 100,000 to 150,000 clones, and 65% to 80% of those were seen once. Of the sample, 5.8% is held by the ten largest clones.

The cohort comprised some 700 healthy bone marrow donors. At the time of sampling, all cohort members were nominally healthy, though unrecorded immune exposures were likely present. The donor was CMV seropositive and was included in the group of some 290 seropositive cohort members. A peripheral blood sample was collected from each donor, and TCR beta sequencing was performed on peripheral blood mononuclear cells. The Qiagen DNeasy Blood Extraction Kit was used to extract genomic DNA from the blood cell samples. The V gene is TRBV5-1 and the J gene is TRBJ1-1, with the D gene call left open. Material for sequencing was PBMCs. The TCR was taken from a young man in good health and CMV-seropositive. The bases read TGCGCCAGCAGCAGAGGGATTGGGGACACTGAAGCTTTCTTT. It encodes CASSRGIGDTEAFF.